This is a list of T cell receptor beta chains from one sample in a study of cytomegalovirus exposure and HLA in healthy donors. Clones were read by immunoSEQ multiplex PCR, and TCRdb kept only the in-frame ones, dropping some. The sample has under 130,000 clones, around two thirds seen once; the top ten hold 3.8%. Material: PBMCs. These TCRs come from a man aged 25 to 40 in good health and CMV-seropositive. Each CDR3 is given without its conserved first and last residue. Each record gives: V gene, J gene, CDR3 protein.

v_call: TRBV19
j_call: TRBJ2-3
cdr3_aa: ASSSAKWGRYTDTQY

v_call: TRBV5-6
j_call: -
cdr3_aa: ASSGTGPYEQY

v_call: TRBV7-3
j_call: TRBJ1-2
cdr3_aa: ASKTGTGYYGYT

v_call: TRBV5-5
j_call: TRBJ2-7
cdr3_aa: ASSPSGMTSYEQY

v_call: TRBV13
j_call: TRBJ2-7
cdr3_aa: ASSLHRGEYEQY

v_call: TRBV6-6
j_call: TRBJ2-1
cdr3_aa: ASSSGAGGSNEQF

v_call: TRBV10-3
j_call: TRBJ2-7
cdr3_aa: ASRESTNLYYEQY

v_call: TRBV19
j_call: TRBJ2-1
cdr3_aa: ASSPGLAGVVDEQF

v_call: TRBV5-1
j_call: TRBJ2-1
cdr3_aa: ASSQTSGGYNEQF

v_call: TRBV11-2
j_call: TRBJ1-2
cdr3_aa: ASSPRDRASGYT

v_call: TRBV6-6
j_call: TRBJ2-1
cdr3_aa: ASGPHNEQF

v_call: TRBV11-2
j_call: -
cdr3_aa: ASSLVRQGVDEQY

v_call: TRBV7-9
j_call: TRBJ2-5
cdr3_aa: ASSYTGTSAQETQY

v_call: TRBV6-5
j_call: TRBJ1-5
cdr3_aa: ASSRQGDNQPQH

v_call: TRBV5-1
j_call: TRBJ2-3
cdr3_aa: ASSLGGGGTDTQY

v_call: TRBV11-2
j_call: TRBJ1-1
cdr3_aa: ASSSYRGGMNTEAF

v_call: TRBV14
j_call: TRBJ2-5
cdr3_aa: ASSLAGGLSEQY

v_call: TRBV15
j_call: TRBJ2-5
cdr3_aa: ATSRGLGGVGQETQY

v_call: TRBV5-1
j_call: TRBJ2-7
cdr3_aa: ASTLAQDSYEQY

v_call: TRBV7-9
j_call: TRBJ1-2
cdr3_aa: ASSAYRDRVPGYT

v_call: TRBV6-8
j_call: TRBJ2-7
cdr3_aa: ASSNPTGFEQY

v_call: TRBV29-1
j_call: TRBJ2-7
cdr3_aa: SVISGGARNEQY

v_call: TRBV6-5
j_call: TRBJ2-2
cdr3_aa: ASSRGTRTVKELF

v_call: TRBV2
j_call: TRBJ1-5
cdr3_aa: ASADREGNQPQH

v_call: TRBV6-1
j_call: TRBJ1-2
cdr3_aa: ASSDPGQGAGGYT

v_call: TRBV7-8
j_call: TRBJ1-4
cdr3_aa: ASSRTGNNEKLF

v_call: TRBV5-1
j_call: TRBJ1-6
cdr3_aa: ASSLVPGQGNSPLH

v_call: TRBV5-4
j_call: TRBJ2-6
cdr3_aa: ASSGGGAAETGANVLT

v_call: TRBV7-8
j_call: TRBJ1-6
cdr3_aa: ASSFGQVWANSPLH

v_call: TRBV7-8
j_call: TRBJ1-5
cdr3_aa: ASSRGTGTDQPQH

v_call: TRBV29-1
j_call: TRBJ1-1
cdr3_aa: SSRTGGNTEAF

v_call: TRBV7-9
j_call: TRBJ1-1
cdr3_aa: SSSSTLTEAF

v_call: TRBV15
j_call: TRBJ2-7
cdr3_aa: ATSLMAGAHEQY

v_call: TRBV30
j_call: TRBJ1-2
cdr3_aa: AWSVALYGYT

v_call: TRBV11-2
j_call: TRBJ1-6
cdr3_aa: ASSFGTGDSPLH

v_call: TRBV29-1
j_call: TRBJ2-1
cdr3_aa: SGTSGGLNNEQF

v_call: TRBV7-2
j_call: TRBJ2-1
cdr3_aa: ASSFGGANEQF

v_call: TRBV5-4
j_call: TRBJ2-7
cdr3_aa: ASSLGTAGYEQY

v_call: TRBV19
j_call: TRBJ2-7
cdr3_aa: ASSIGSGVVYEQY

v_call: TRBV2
j_call: TRBJ1-1
cdr3_aa: ASSGGNTEAF

v_call: TRBV19
j_call: TRBJ1-2
cdr3_aa: ASSSPGGFGGYT

v_call: TRBV7-8
j_call: TRBJ1-5
cdr3_aa: ASSTGNSNQPQH

v_call: TRBV29-1
j_call: TRBJ2-1
cdr3_aa: SVEVYSNNEQF

v_call: TRBV23-1
j_call: TRBJ2-7
cdr3_aa: ASSPGQNYEQY

v_call: TRBV7-2
j_call: TRBJ2-5
cdr3_aa: ASRMRGGIETQY

v_call: TRBV2
j_call: TRBJ1-1
cdr3_aa: ASSQAASEAF

v_call: TRBV2
j_call: TRBJ2-3
cdr3_aa: ALQAMISTDTQY

v_call: TRBV28
j_call: TRBJ2-7
cdr3_aa: ASSPGGAYEQY

v_call: TRBV19
j_call: TRBJ1-6
cdr3_aa: ASSDSGTGPLLSPLH

v_call: TRBV19
j_call: TRBJ2-1
cdr3_aa: ASMGTYNEQF

v_call: TRBV28
j_call: TRBJ2-7
cdr3_aa: ASSPLTPTYEQY

v_call: TRBV10-3
j_call: TRBJ2-3
cdr3_aa: AISVSGGVTDTQY